Presented here are 17 T cell receptor beta chains from one specimen sequenced in a study of shared clonotypes between healthy human individuals. Data came from immunoSEQ multiplex PCR; TCRdb stores just in-frame clones and leaves some out. This sample carries approximately 1.1 million clones, approximately 80% of them seen once, and the ten largest clones take 0.5% to 0.6%. The sample consisted of memory CD4+ T cells from PBMCs. As for subset: CD45RA-negative fraction. These receptor sequences come from a man aged 18 to 35 in good health. Some clones in this sample may be carry-over from other donors' samples.

The chain is built from TRBV6-4 and TRBJ1-3, with D possibly being TRBD1 (6 bases). Trimming left V 9 bases short and J 6 bases short, with 24 bases between. The CDR3 sequence is 16 residues long. Germline V gives CDR1 MRHNA, CDR2 SNTAGT. Written as DNA, the CDR3 is TGTGCCAGAGGCCCCAGGGGAAGTTTTTTGGAAAACACCATATATTTT. Its protein is CARGPRGSFLENTIYF.

This clone was detected a few times. The chain is built from TRBV7-2 and TRBJ1-5, with 7 bases identical to TRBD1. The junction had 4 bases not matched to a gene; V was cut back by 7 bases and J by 4 bases. This CDR3 contains 13 residues. In germline, CDR1 is SGHTA, CDR2 FQGNSA. The CDR3 region is CASTLGQNQPQHF. CDR3 sequence (DNA): TGTGCCAGCACCCTGGGACAGAATCAGCCCCAGCATTTT.

The J gene is TRBJ2-1, the V gene TRBV15; D might be TRBD1 or TRBD2, each matching 6 bases. Germline V gene lookup returns CDR1 LNHNV and CDR2 YYDKDF (reference sequence). Trimming took 0 bases from V and 0 from J, leaving 9 bases between them. This CDR3 is built from 16 residues. CDR3 nucleotide sequence: TGTGCCACCAGCAGAGATTGGGGGGCCTCCTACAATGAGCAGTTCTTC. This translates into CATSRDWGASYNEQFF.

The rearrangement uses TRBV7-8 and TRBJ2-5; D tentatively reads TRBD1 or TRBD2 (5 bases each). The J call may be incorrect, as the DNA end agrees better with TRBJ2-7. Germline assignment: CDR1 SGHVS and CDR2 FQNEAQ. This CDR3 region has 15 residues. CDR3 residues: CASSLAWGKDYEQYF. CDR3 DNA sequence: TGTGCCAGCAGCTTAGCGTGGGGGAAGGACTACGAGCAGTACTTC.

The V and J genes are TRBV5-6 and TRBJ2-2; D call uncertain. The V gene lost 0 bases and the J gene lost 8 bases, with 11 bases spanning the gap. The germline V gene has CDR1 SGHDT and CDR2 YYEEEE. The CDR3 consists of 14 residues. In DNA, the CDR3 is TGTGCCAGCAGCTTGGGACTTTCCTTAGGGGAGCTGTTTTTT. It yields the protein CASSLGLSLGELFF.

This chain links TRBV5-1 with TRBJ1-2; D is uncertain. CDR3 length: 13 residues. V lost 4 bases and J lost 4, with 11 bases in between. In germline, CDR1 is SGHRS, CDR2 YFSETQ. For the CDR3, the DNA is TGCGCCAGCAGCCTCTCACCGCTCTATGGCTACACCTTC. Translation gives CASSLSPLYGYTF.

In this sample, this clone turned up a few times. The J gene is TRBJ2-7, the V gene TRBV4-2, with D possibly matching TRBD1 (5 bases). The CDR3 extends over 15 amino acids. Germline CDR1 and CDR2: LGHNA and YNFKEQ. V lost 8 bases to trimming and J lost 4 bases, with 21 bases between them. The CDR3 DNA is TGTGCCAGCGGCCTTTGGGCAGGGAAGGAATACGAGCAGTACTTC. This gives the protein CASGLWAGKEYEQYF.

This clone occurred a few times. Other DNA variants within this sample encode the same CDR3. The genes are TRBV2 and TRBJ2-5, with 9 bases aligning to TRBD1. V was clipped by 4 bases and J by 5 bases; unmatched bases: 2. Germline values: CDR1 SNHLY, CDR2 FYNNEI. This CDR3 has 13 amino acids. The CDR3 sequence: CASSGGTGETQYF. Written as DNA, the CDR3 is TGTGCCAGCAGTGGAGGGACAGGGGAGACCCAGTACTTC.

This chain uses TRBV2 with TRBJ2-7, with a tentative D call TRBD1 (6 bases). V was clipped by 5 bases and J by 6 bases, with 17 bases between them. Germline values: CDR1 SNHLY, CDR2 FYNNEI. The CDR3 totals 14 residues. The CDR3 coding sequence is TGTGCCAGCAGTTCCGGGACATACGAACGCGAGCAGTACTTC. This sequence encodes CASSSGTYEREQYF. Drawing the rest from reference TRBV2 and TRBJ2-7, the complete variable domain is EPEVTQTPSHQVTQMGQEVILRCVPISNHLYFYWYRQILGQKVEFLVSFYNNEISEKSEIFDDQFSVERPDGSNFTLKIRSTKLEDSAMYFCASSSGTYEREQYFGPGTRLTVT.

This sequence joins TRBV28 and TRBJ1-5; the D is unclear. The germline V and J ends were trimmed by 6 bases and 9 bases, with 12 bases remaining between them. The CDR3 is 12 residues long. The germline gives CDR1 MDHEN, CDR2 SYDVKM. The DNA for the CDR3 is TGTGCCAGCAGCCCACCCTCTAGGCCCCAGCATTTT. It codes for CASSPPSRPQHF.

This rearrangement joins TRBV5-1 to TRBJ1-2, with D hard to call. V was clipped by 4 bases and J by 9 bases, with 16 bases between them. The CDR3 extends over 13 amino acids. Germline V gene sequence: CDR1 SGHRS, CDR2 YFSETQ. CDR3 amino acids: CASSPTQRNRYTF. DNA of the CDR3: TGCGCCAGCAGCCCAACGCAGAGGAATCGCTACACCTTC. Drawing the rest from reference TRBV5-1 and TRBJ1-2, the complete variable domain is KAGVTQTPRYLIKTRGQQVTLSCSPISGHRSVSWYQQTPGQGLQFLFEYFSETQRNKGNFPGRFSGRQFSNSRSEMNVSTLELGDSALYLCASSPTQRNRYTFGSGTRLTVV.

The chain couples TRBV5-4 to TRBJ2-2; D is possibly TRBD1 (6 bases). Germline assignment: CDR1 SGHNT and CDR2 YYREEE (reference sequence). This CDR3 is 15 amino acids long. Trimming stripped 0 bases from V and 5 bases from J, with 11 bases between. In DNA, the CDR3 is TGTGCCAGCAGCTTGGAGGGGGTTGTTACCGGGGAGCTGTTTTTT. This translates into CASSLEGVVTGELFF.

The chain joins TRBV28 to TRBJ1-2, with D unresolved. The V gene's germline CDR1 is MDHEN and CDR2 SYDVKM. There are 12 residues in the CDR3. Trimming stripped 6 bases from V and 8 bases from J, with 13 bases between. CDR3 region: CASSSTLLGYTF. The CDR3 DNA follows: TGTGCCAGCAGCTCGACCCTCTTAGGCTACACCTTC.

The rearrangement links TRBV5-4 to TRBJ2-2; D possibly corresponds to TRBD2 (5 bases). V was shortened by 5 bases and J by 0 bases, with 14 bases between the two germline ends. CDR1 and CDR2 (germline): SGHNT, YYREEE (reference sequence). The length of the CDR3 is 16 residues. CDR3 in DNA: TGTGCCAGCAGGATAGAGGGCCCCTCGAACACCGGGGAGCTGTTTTTT. Protein product: CASRIEGPSNTGELFF.

The chain joins TRBV5-4 to TRBJ1-1; D possibly corresponds to TRBD1 (5 bases). CDR3 length equals 13 residues. Trimming left V 6 bases short and J 5 bases short, with 14 bases between. The germline gives CDR1 SGHNT, CDR2 YYREEE (reference sequence). The CDR3 reads CASTSRGGTEAFF. The DNA of the CDR3 is TGTGCCAGCACCAGCCGCGGGGGAACTGAAGCTTTCTTT.

This sequence joins TRBV18 and TRBJ2-7, with D uncertain. Germline V gives CDR1 KGHSH, CDR2 LQKENI. V was cut by 3 bases and J by 3 bases, with 9 bases left in between. This CDR3 is built from 13 residues. The CDR3 DNA follows: TGTGCCAGCTCACCGTCCAAGGACTACGAGCAGTACTTC. Protein product: CASSPSKDYEQYF.

This chain links TRBV5-6 with TRBJ1-5; a possible D gene is TRBD1 (5 bases). The CDR3 extends over 13 amino acids. V lost 2 bases and J lost 6, with 9 bases in between. The germline CDR1 and CDR2 sequences are SGHDT and YYEEEE. As DNA, the CDR3 is TGTGCCAGCAGCTTCAGGGCTGCTCAGCCCCAGCATTTT. Translation: CASSFRAAQPQHF.